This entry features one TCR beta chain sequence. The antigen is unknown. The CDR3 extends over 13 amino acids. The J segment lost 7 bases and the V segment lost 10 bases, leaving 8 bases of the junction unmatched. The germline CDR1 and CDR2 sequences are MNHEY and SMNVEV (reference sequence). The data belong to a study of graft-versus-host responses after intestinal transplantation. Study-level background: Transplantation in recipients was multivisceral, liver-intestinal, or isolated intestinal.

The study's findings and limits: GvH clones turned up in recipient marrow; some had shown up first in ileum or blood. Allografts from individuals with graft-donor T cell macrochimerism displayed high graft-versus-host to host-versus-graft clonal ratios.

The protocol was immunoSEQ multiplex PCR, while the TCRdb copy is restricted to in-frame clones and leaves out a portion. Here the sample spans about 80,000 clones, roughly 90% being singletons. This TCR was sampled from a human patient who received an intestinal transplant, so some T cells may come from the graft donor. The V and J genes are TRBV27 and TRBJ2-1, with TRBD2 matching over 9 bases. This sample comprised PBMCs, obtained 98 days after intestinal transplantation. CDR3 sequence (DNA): TGTGCCACGTTCCCTAGCGGGGCGAATGAGCAGTTCTTC. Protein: CATFPSGANEQFF.